The rows below give T cell receptor beta chains drawn from one sample of a study of beta chain features in type 1 diabetes. Profiled with immunoSEQ multiplex PCR; TCRdb holds only in-frame clones, not every one. Among 600,000 to 700,000 clones listed, 9.5% to 15% were seen once. Sequences were obtained from naive CD4+ T cells from blood. These receptor sequences come from a man aged 25 to 40 with type 1 diabetes. Both conserved end residues are part of each CDR3. The D gene is left open where the match is weak. Where a row states a size, it is once, few, many or the class of an expanded clone; other rows omit it.

D gene | J gene | clone size | V gene | CDR3 protein | CDR3 DNA
- | TRBJ2-3 | - | TRBV2 | CASSERPPGADTQYF | TGTGCCAGCAGTGAGAGGCCCCCTGGGGCAGATACGCAGTATTTT
- | TRBJ1-6 | - | TRBV2 | CASSEALNSPLHF | TGTGCCAGCAGTGAAGCGTTGAATTCACCCCTCCACTTT
TRBD1 | TRBJ2-3 | few | TRBV25-1 | CASSEVTGGRGDTQYF | TGTGCCAGCAGTGAAGTAACAGGGGGTCGGGGAGATACGCAGTATTTT
- | TRBJ1-2 | few | TRBV29-1 | CSVVRDYGYTF | TGCAGCGTTGTACGAGACTATGGCTACACCTTC
- | TRBJ1-6 | - | TRBV13 | CASSNGGGAYNSPLHF | TGTGCCAGCAGCAATGGAGGGGGTGCATATAATTCACCCCTCCACTTT
- | TRBJ1-1 | - | TRBV5-1 | CASSFSGGEAFF | TGCGCCAGCAGCTTCAGCGGCGGTGAAGCTTTCTTT
- | TRBJ1-1 | - | TRBV29-1 | CSVESTEQKAFF | TGCAGCGTTGAGAGCACCGAACAGAAAGCTTTCTTT
- | TRBJ2-7 | - | TRBV5-4 | CASPPRAVPVQYF | TGTGCCAGCCCACCCCGGGCCGTGCCGGTGCAGTACTTC
- | TRBJ1-2 | few | TRBV11-2 | CASSLRGGVGYTF | TGTGCCAGCAGCTTAAGAGGGGGAGTTGGCTACACCTTC
- | TRBJ2-2 | - | TRBV7-3 | CASSLMGQNTGELFF | TGTGCCAGCAGCTTAATGGGGCAGAACACCGGGGAGCTGTTTTTT
TRBD2 | TRBJ2-7 | few | TRBV5-1 | CASKAGAAYEQYF | TGCGCCAGCAAAGCGGGGGCAGCCTACGAGCAGTACTTC
TRBD2 | TRBJ2-1 | - | TRBV19 | CASRSLTSGGDEQFF | TGTGCCAGTAGGAGCCTTACTAGCGGGGGGGATGAGCAGTTCTTC
- | TRBJ1-5 | - | TRBV7-2 | CASSYSTQGGSAPQHF | TGTGCCAGCAGTTACTCGACACAGGGTGGGTCAGCGCCCCAGCATTTT
- | TRBJ2-4 | - | TRBV5-6 | CASSFFGGSSKNIQYF | TGTGCCAGCAGCTTTTTCGGGGGATCGTCCAAAAACATTCAGTACTTC
- | TRBJ2-5 | few | TRBV6-5 | CASSYRSRETQYF | TGTGCCAGCAGTTACCGCTCTCGGGAGACCCAGTACTTC
- | TRBJ2-5 | few | TRBV7-2 | CASSLGVRAQETQYF | TGTGCCAGCTCGTTAGGGGTACGGGCCCAAGAGACCCAGTACTTC
- | TRBJ2-1 | few | TRBV14 | CASSHPVGIMSREQFF | TGTGCCAGCAGCCATCCGGTGGGGATCATGTCGCGTGAGCAGTTCTTC
- | TRBJ1-2 | few | TRBV5-8 | CASSYAVQAPYGYTF | TGTGCCAGCAGCTACGCCGTCCAGGCCCCTTATGGCTACACCTTC
- | TRBJ1-2 | few | TRBV10-3 | CAISEGLGRDYGYTF | TGTGCCATCAGTGAGGGTCTGGGCAGAGACTATGGCTACACCTTC
- | TRBJ2-7 | few | TRBV13 | CASSSRTGTGGALYEQYF | TGTGCCAGCAGCTCGAGAACCGGGACCGGTGGGGCGCTCTACGAGCAGTACTTC
- | TRBJ2-7 | - | TRBV2 | CASSEEGTVGQYF | TGTGCCAGCAGTGAAGAGGGGACTGTTGGGCAGTACTTC
- | TRBJ2-3 | few | TRBV5-4 | CASSWSTDTQYF | TGTGCCAGCAGCTGGAGCACAGATACGCAGTATTTT
- | TRBJ2-5 | - | TRBV11-2 | CASSLGVDGTQYF | TGTGCCAGCAGCTTAGGGGTGGACGGGACCCAGTACTTC
- | TRBJ2-2 | few | TRBV5-6 | CASSLGAGAVAGELFF | TGTGCCAGCAGCTTGGGCGCAGGGGCGGTGGCCGGGGAGCTGTTTTTT
- | TRBJ1-2 | - | TRBV29-1 | CSVQGSNYGYTF | TGCAGCGTTCAGGGTTCTAACTATGGCTACACCTTC
- | TRBJ1-6 | - | TRBV5-7 | CASSLCRNSPLHF | TGTGCCAGCAGCTTGTGTCGGAATTCACCCCTCCACTTT
- | TRBJ1-6 | once | TRBV4-1 | CASSQDQGWNSPLHF | TGCGCCAGCAGCCAAGATCAGGGGTGGAATTCACCCCTCCACTTT
TRBD1 | TRBJ1-1 | - | TRBV5-6 | CASSRVPQGAGTEAFF | TGTGCCAGCAGCCGAGTGCCCCAGGGGGCCGGCACTGAAGCTTTCTTT
- | TRBJ2-5 | few | TRBV7-2 | CASSLGGSQETQYF | TGTGCCAGCAGCTTAGGGGGGTCCCAAGAGACCCAGTACTTC
- | TRBJ1-3 | few | TRBV10-3 | CAISESGAGNTIYF | TGTGCCATCAGTGAGTCAGGAGCTGGAAACACCATATATTTT
- | TRBJ1-6 | - | TRBV6-5 | CASSYTRGGSPLHF | TGTGCCAGCAGTTACACCAGGGGAGGTTCACCCCTCCACTTT
- | TRBJ2-7 | - | TRBV7-9 | CASSPRGHYEQYF | TGTGCCAGCAGCCCCCGAGGGCACTACGAGCAGTACTTC